The 29 T cell receptor beta chains presented below share a single source sample, sequenced in a study of T cells after yellow fever vaccination. Via MiXCR, TCRdb re-called the 5' RACE reads, giving one row per CDR3 protein. The sample lists 250,000 to 400,000 distinct CDR3 sequences, 4.1% seen once, with roughly 25% in the top ten. The source was PBMCs, collected 5 days after the yellow fever booster vaccination. The receptors derive from a man between 18 and 35 years old who received the YFV17D yellow fever vaccine.

A few counts support this clonotype. The chain joins TRBV19 to TRBJ1-1; tentative D call: TRBD1 (5 bases). The germline V and J ends were trimmed by 7 bases and 1 base, with 7 bases remaining between them. Germline V lookup: CDR1 LNHDA, CDR2 SQIVND (reference sequence). This CDR3 region has 12 residues. The CDR3 region has the DNA TGTGCCAGTACCCAGGGGAACACTGAAGCTTTCTTT. Translation gives CASTQGNTEAFF.

DNA for the CDR3: TGTGCCAGCAGTTACCCTAGACTAGCGGGGGTTAATGAGCAGTTCTTC. This codes for CASSYPRLAGVNEQFF. V usage is TRBV6-2 or TRBV6-3 and J usage is TRBJ2-1; 12 bases match TRBD2. Looked up from germline, CDR1 is MNHEY and CDR2 is SVGEGT. J was trimmed by 7 bases and V by 2 bases; bases with no gene match: 6. This CDR3 has 16 amino acids.

This clonotype showed up many times. The V and J genes are TRBV20-1 and TRBJ1-3; 7 bases are shared with TRBD1. Per germline, CDR1 DFQATT and CDR2 SNEGSKA (reference sequence). After removal of 6 bases from V and 4 bases from J, the junction contained 6 bases not matched to a gene. The CDR3 has 13 residues. CDR3 protein: CSAGTAYGNTIYF. The CDR3 DNA reads TGCAGTGCAGGGACAGCATACGGAAACACCATATATTTT.

The V and J genes are TRBV7-8 and TRBJ1-1, with 7 bases fitting TRBD1. The V segment lost 4 bases and the J segment 4 bases; nucleotides outside the gene matches: 12. The CDR3 length is 16 residues. Germline lookup yields CDR1 SGHVS and CDR2 FQNEAQ. Written as DNA, the CDR3 is TGTGCCAGCAGCTCCCAGGGGGGTTCTTCGTTCACTGAAGCTTTCTTT. Protein: CASSSQGGSSFTEAFF. The full variable domain, rest sourced from reference TRBV7-8 and TRBJ1-1, is GAGVSQSPRYKVAKRGQDVALRCDPISGHVSLFWYQQALGQGPEFLTYFQNEAQLDKSGLPSDRFFAERPEGSVSTLKIQRTQQEDSAVYLCASSSQGGSSFTEAFFGQGTRLTVV.

The chain uses TRBV12-3 or TRBV12-4 and TRBJ2-3; 10 bases agree with TRBD2. V was pared by 4 bases and J by 5 bases, with 6 bases of the junction left unmatched. The CDR3 has 15 amino acids. The CDR3 sequence: CASSSTSGAEDTQYF. In DNA form, the CDR3 reads TGTGCCAGCAGTTCTACTAGCGGGGCCGAAGATACGCAGTATTTT.

The chain joins TRBV7-3 to TRBJ2-3; a possible D gene is TRBD1 (6 bases). This CDR3 spans 16 amino acids. Germline V lookup: CDR1 SGHTA, CDR2 FQGTGA. The V gene lost 4 bases and the J gene lost 0 bases, with 14 bases spanning the gap. CDR3 sequence: CASSSTGTTSTDTQYF. The DNA of the CDR3 is TGTGCCAGCAGCTCTACAGGGACAACTAGCACAGATACGCAGTATTTT.

This clonotype was seen only a few times. This chain connects TRBV6-5 to TRBJ1-4; no reliable D call. Trimming shortened V by 4 bases and J by 4 bases, and 10 bases separated the two germline ends. The CDR3 has 14 amino acids. In germline, CDR1 is MNHEY, CDR2 SVGAGI. CDR3 region: CASSSNSLNEKLFF. The CDR3 DNA sequence: TGTGCCAGCAGTTCAAACAGCCTTAATGAAAAACTGTTTTTT.

This clonotype was counted ten times or more. J is TRBJ1-2 and V is TRBV5-1; 11 positions match TRBD1. The germline gives CDR1 SGHRS, CDR2 YFSETQ. The CDR3 length is 14 residues. Trimming removed 2 bases from V and 6 bases from J; junction bases left unmatched: 3. CDR3 DNA sequence: TGCGCCAGCAGCTTAGGACAGGGGGCGAATGGCTACACCTTC. Translated, it gives CASSLGQGANGYTF.

This clonotype was seen many times. CDR3 in DNA: TGTGCCAGCCTTCGGTCCACATACACCGGGGAGCTGTTTTTT. Translating gives CASLRSTYTGELFF. The chain is built from TRBV12-3 or TRBV12-4 and TRBJ2-2, with D unclear. The CDR3 totals 14 residues. The ends were cut back, 8 bases at V and 3 bases at J, with 13 bases in the middle.

This chain joins TRBV20-1 and TRBJ1-4; 9 bases match TRBD1. The length of the CDR3 is 15 residues. V was pared by 6 bases and J by 4 bases, with 9 bases of the junction left unmatched. Germline values: CDR1 DFQATT, CDR2 SNEGSKA (reference sequence). CDR3 amino acids: CSADQSGQGNEKLFF. The CDR3 DNA reads TGCAGTGCGGACCAATCGGGACAGGGTAATGAAAAACTGTTTTTT.

This clonotype was seen more than once but under ten times. The rearrangement joins TRBV30 to TRBJ2-3; tentatively, D is TRBD1 or TRBD2 (6 bases each). From germline, CDR1 is GTSNPN and CDR2 SVGIG (reference sequence). This CDR3 has 13 residues. The V end lost 2 bases, the J end lost 2 bases, and 8 bases lay between the germline ends. CDR3 in DNA: TGTGCCTGGAGTCGGGGGCCCACAGATACGCAGTATTTT. Translated: CAWSRGPTDTQYF. Combining the CDR3 with reference TRBV30 and TRBJ2-3 gives the whole variable domain SQTIHQWPATLVQPVGSPLSLECTVEGTSNPNLYWYRQAAGRGLQLLFYSVGIGQISSEVPQNLSASRPQDRQFILSSKKLLLSDSGFYLCAWSRGPTDTQYFGPGTRLTVL.

This clonotype was counted between two and nine times. V and J are TRBV20-1 and TRBJ1-5, with D maybe TRBD1 (5 bases). This CDR3 is built from 14 residues. V was cut by 3 bases and J by 0 bases, with 9 bases left in between. The V gene's germline CDR1 is DFQATT and CDR2 SNEGSKA (reference sequence). The CDR3 loop is CSARGQYSNQPQHF. The CDR3 bases are TGCAGTGCTAGGGGGCAGTATAGCAATCAGCCCCAGCATTTT.

This sequence joins TRBV6-6 and TRBJ1-2; 7 bases fit TRBD1. J gave up 8 bases and V 5 bases, and 14 bases lay outside the gene matches. The CDR3 has 15 amino acids. Per the germline V gene, CDR1 is MNHNY and CDR2 is SVGAGI (reference sequence). CDR3 in amino acids: CASSHPTGTMKGYTF. Here the CDR3 DNA reads TGTGCCAGCAGTCATCCGACAGGGACCATGAAGGGCTACACCTTC.

This clonotype was recorded at least ten times. This rearrangement joins TRBV6-5 to TRBJ2-7, with D perhaps TRBD2 (6 bases). The CDR3 contains 11 residues. Germline V gene data show CDR1 as MNHEY and CDR2 as SVGAGI. Trimming left V 8 bases short and J 4 bases short, with 9 bases between. This CDR3 reads CASGGTYEQYV. CDR3 in DNA: TGTGCCAGCGGGGGGACTTACGAGCAGTACGTC.

This clonotype was counted many times. The genes are TRBV6-4 and TRBJ2-3; no clear D gene. This CDR3 is 13 amino acids long. CDR1 and CDR2 (germline): MRHNA, SNTAGT. V was pared by 4 bases and J by 3 bases, with 8 bases between. DNA for the CDR3: TGTGCCAGCAGTGGGAACCCAACAGATACGCAGTATTTT. Its translation: CASSGNPTDTQYF.

By share, this clonotype ranks as medium-sized. The rearrangement links TRBV4-1 to TRBJ2-1; 7 nucleotides align to TRBD2. Germline CDR1 MGHRA, CDR2 YSYEKL. J gave up 0 bases and V 1 base, and 0 bases lay outside the gene matches. This CDR3 comprises 15 residues. The CDR3 DNA follows: TGCGCCAGCAGCCAAGCGGGGGGCTCCTACAATGAGCAGTTCTTC. This gives the protein CASSQAGGSYNEQFF.

J is TRBJ1-1 and V is TRBV27; D is unresolved. Germline V gives CDR1 MNHEY, CDR2 SMNVEV (reference sequence). V gave up 6 bases and J gave up 7 bases, with 18 bases separating them. This CDR3 comprises 14 residues. The CDR3 spells CASRLRTPGFEAFF. CDR3 in DNA: TGTGCCAGCAGATTACGGACCCCCGGTTTTGAAGCTTTCTTT.

This clonotype showed up many times. V and J are TRBV29-1 and TRBJ1-1, with TRBD1 matching over 7 bases. The CDR3 runs 12 residues. Trimming at V came to 2 bases and at J to 4 bases, leaving 1 base not matched to a gene. Germline CDR1 and CDR2: SQVTM and ANQGSEA. In DNA form, the CDR3 reads TGCAGCGTTGAATCAGGGGGCACTGAAGCTTTCTTT. Residues: CSVESGGTEAFF.

This rearrangement joins TRBV4-1 to TRBJ1-6, with 7 bases lining up with TRBD1. The ends lost 0 bases at V and 18 bases at J; junction bases unmatched: 8. CDR3 size: 13 residues. CDR1 and CDR2 (germline): MGHRA, YSYEKL. The CDR3 region is CASSQDPKGASHF. For the CDR3, the DNA is TGCGCCAGCAGCCAAGATCCCAAGGGGGCCTCCCACTTT.

Ten or more counts support this clonotype. V usage is TRBV4-1 and J usage is TRBJ1-4; D not resolved. Germline CDR1 is MGHRA and CDR2 is YSYEKL. This CDR3 contains 16 residues. Trimming left V 9 bases short and J 0 bases short, with 17 bases between. The CDR3 region has the DNA TGCGCCAGTAGTGGGGAGTTGGGTGCAACTAATGAAAAACTGTTTTTT. Translation: CASSGELGATNEKLFF.

This clonotype was detected ten times or more. The chain employs TRBV5-4 and TRBJ1-1, with 10 bases identical to TRBD1. Germline-derived CDR1 and CDR2 are SGHNT and YYREEE (reference sequence). The trim removed 2 bases at V and 5 bases at J, leaving 6 bases unmatched. CDR3 length: 15 residues. For the CDR3, the DNA is TGTGCCAGCAGCTTAAGGGACAGGGGCGAGACTGAAGCTTTCTTT. It specifies CASSLRDRGETEAFF.

This clonotype occurred many times. V usage is TRBV5-1 and J usage is TRBJ2-7; 8 nucleotides align to TRBD1. The trim removed 1 base at V and 9 bases at J, leaving 9 bases unmatched. There are 14 residues in the CDR3. Germline-derived CDR1 and CDR2 are SGHRS and YFSETQ. CDR3 bases: TGCGCCAGCAGCTTGACACGCGGGACAGGCCTGCAGTACGTC. Amino acid sequence: CASSLTRGTGLQYV.

This clonotype occurred many times. J is TRBJ2-7 and V is TRBV11-2; unclear D gene. CDR3 length: 13 amino acids. Trimming took off 5 bases at V and 2 bases at J, with 10 bases between the two ends. CDR1 and CDR2 (germline): SGHAT, FQNNGV. CDR3 region: CASSLITTYEQYF. The CDR3 nucleotides are TGTGCCAGCAGCCTTATAACTACCTACGAGCAGTACTTC.

This clonotype was observed at least ten times. The chain recombines TRBV20-1 with TRBJ1-2; D is uncertain. The CDR3 spans 11 residues. V was cut by 6 bases and J by 5 bases, with 10 bases left in between. Germline loops: CDR1 DFQATT, CDR2 SNEGSKA (reference sequence). In DNA, the CDR3 is TGCAGTGCCCAGACCGATTATGGCTACACCTTC. Translated: CSAQTDYGYTF.

This clonotype was detected ten times or more. The chain combines TRBV20-1 with TRBJ2-1; D is possibly TRBD1 (5 bases). This CDR3 contains 17 residues. Trimming pared 1 base from V and 0 bases from J, leaving 16 bases between. Germline V gene sequence: CDR1 DFQATT, CDR2 SNEGSKA (reference sequence). CDR3 DNA: TGCAGTGCTAGAGTCTTAGTTGACAGCAGCTCCTACAATGAGCAGTTCTTC. It encodes CSARVLVDSSSYNEQFF.

V usage is TRBV6-5 and J usage is TRBJ2-1; D call uncertain. The V end was cut by 2 bases, the J end by 9 bases, with 17 bases between. The CDR3 is made up of 15 amino acids. From germline, CDR1 is MNHEY and CDR2 SVGAGI. The CDR3 loop reads CASSYSLTPSLEQFF. DNA for the CDR3: TGTGCCAGCAGTTACAGTCTGACTCCCTCCCTTGAGCAGTTCTTC.

This clonotype has a count of ten or more. This rearrangement joins TRBV7-9 to TRBJ2-1; D is ambiguous. Trimming took 1 base from V and 1 from J, leaving 8 bases between them. CDR3 length: 15 amino acids. CDR1 SEHNR and CDR2 FQNEAQ come from the germline V gene (reference sequence). As DNA, the CDR3 is TGTGCCAGCAGCTTAGGGCTAGGGTCCTACAATGAGCAGTTCTTC. As protein: CASSLGLGSYNEQFF.

There are a few counts of this clonotype. The gene calls are TRBV4-3 and TRBJ1-2; D gene unclear. Germline V lookup: CDR1 LGHNA, CDR2 YSLEER. The germline V and J ends were trimmed by 0 bases and 2 bases, with 16 bases remaining between them. The CDR3 spans 17 residues. DNA of the CDR3: TGCGCCAGCAGCCAAGATCTAATCGCATTACACAACTATGGCTACACCTTC. It is translated as CASSQDLIALHNYGYTF.

This sequence joins TRBV27 and TRBJ1-3, with 7 bases matching TRBD1. Losses at the gene ends were 6 bases for V and 3 bases for J; bases not matched to a gene: 17. Germline CDR1 is MNHEY and CDR2 is SMNVEV (reference sequence). CDR3 size: 18 residues. CDR3 coding DNA: TGTGCCAGCAGAAGTGGGGGAGAAGACAGGGTTGGTGGAAACACCATATATTTT. Protein product: CASRSGGEDRVGGNTIYF.